Here is one TCR beta chain with its context. This specimen comes from a study of blood T cell repertoires in COVID-19. Study-level information: Samples taken during acute and convalescent COVID-19 were collected in the United States, Italy and Spain. T cells, B-cell-depleted T cells, or PBMCs supplied cDNA or gDNA.

Between the trimmed V and J ends, which lost 0 bases and 3 bases, there was a span of 11 bases. Per the germline V gene, CDR1 is LGHNA and CDR2 is YNFKEQ. The CDR3 sequence is 16 residues long. Methods used by the authors: Nucleated cell number was recorded as an estimate derived from reference gene primer amplification. The protocol was immunoSEQ multiplex PCR, while the TCRdb copy is restricted to in-frame clones and leaves out a portion. V, J and clone size were drawn from that table, and D and trimming were deduced from the DNA. The sample contains tens of thousands of clones, roughly four fifths of which appear only once.

This TCR was recovered from a man between 50 and 59 years old with active or convalescent COVID-19. The material sequenced was peripheral blood. The chain employs TRBV4-2 and TRBJ1-4; D remains unclear. CDR3 sequence (DNA): TGTGCCAGCAGCCAAGAAAGGAGTCTTGCTAATGAAAAACTGTTTTTT. It is translated as CASSQERSLANEKLFF.